This section outlines one T cell receptor beta chain sequence together with its context. No antigen is known for it. V lost 6 bases, J lost 2 bases, and 4 bases lay in between. The CDR3 is 11 residues long. Germline CDR1 reads SEHNR; CDR2 reads FQNEAQ (reference sequence). Assay: immunoSEQ multiplex PCR; the TCRdb copy retains only in-frame clones and omits some. The sample lists about 100,000 clones, 87% occurring once. These data belong to a study of T cell responses to AZD1222 COVID-19 vaccine. Broader study findings: Spike was spanned by vaccine-associated CD4 TCRs, which were dominant at 160-218 and 743-854.

Sequenced material: peripheral blood, taken on day 0 of AZD1222 vaccination. This sequence was found in an adult in good health. This sequence joins TRBV7-9 and TRBJ1-2; D gene unclear. This CDR3 is CASRQNYGYTF. The CDR3 DNA reads as TGTGCCAGCAGACAGAACTATGGCTACACCTTC.